These T cell receptor beta chains were read from a single sample in a study of early T cells in non-severe SARS-CoV-2 infection. From the 5' RACE reads, TCRdb called clonotypes with MiXCR, one entry per CDR3 protein. The sample lists about 27,000 distinct CDR3 sequences, approximately 2.9% occurring once. Sequenced sample: whole blood. The receptors derive from an adult who was a healthcare worker with PCR-confirmed SARS-CoV-2 infection or an uninfected control (not recorded which). Each CDR3 is given without its conserved first and last residue. The order of the fields is D gene, V gene, clone size, J gene, CDR3 protein. D genes are given only for firm matches. Clone size is not always given. Where it is, it says once, few, many or a class for expanded clones.

NA,TRBV12-5,many,TRBJ1-1,ASGLPDGGGRTEAF
NA,TRBV5-1,many,TRBJ2-2,ASSLIQGDTGELF
NA,TRBV27,NA,TRBJ2-3,ASSPPGSPPDTQY
NA,TRBV5-5,many,TRBJ1-6,ASSLGGNSPLH
NA,TRBV19,many,TRBJ1-2,ASLERGAYGYT
TRBD1,TRBV12-3/TRBV12-4,many,TRBJ1-2,ASSFGTAYGYT
NA,TRBV5-1,NA,TRBJ2-3,ASSLDVDTQY
NA,TRBV29-1,many,TRBJ1-1,SVQPGPEAF
TRBD1,TRBV6-1,many,TRBJ1-1,ASTPLGQGNTEAF
TRBD1,TRBV4-1,many,TRBJ1-2,ASSHLTDRAVGYT
NA,TRBV18,many,TRBJ2-5,ASSRAGLEETQY
NA,TRBV6-1,many,TRBJ1-5,ASKGFGGASAGNQPQH
NA,TRBV7-2,many,TRBJ1-4,ASSSQGLGSEKLF
TRBD1,TRBV12-3/TRBV12-4,many,TRBJ2-1,ASSRSILRDRGDEQF
NA,TRBV2,many,TRBJ1-2,ASRTAANYGYT
NA,TRBV7-8,many,TRBJ1-4,ASSPSGLGANEKLF
NA,TRBV11-2,many,TRBJ2-2,ASSLPEDTGELF
NA,TRBV3-1,few,TRBJ1-2,ASSQVGERDYGYT
NA,TRBV7-3,few,TRBJ2-3,ASSTLSTDTQY
NA,TRBV6-5,many,TRBJ2-1,ASSLGGALSYNEQF
NA,TRBV6-6,medium-sized,TRBJ1-2,ATGINYGYT
NA,TRBV30,many,TRBJ1-2,AWSGALDYGYT
TRBD2,TRBV20-1,few,TRBJ2-1,SASLVAGALSYNEQF
NA,TRBV5-1,many,TRBJ2-3,ASSGGTLGDTQY
TRBD1,TRBV6-5,many,TRBJ1-2,ASSRQGNYGYT
NA,TRBV14,many,TRBJ2-1,ASSQVTVLGPNEQF
TRBD1,TRBV12-5,many,TRBJ2-1,AGRDRNNEQF
NA,TRBV30,many,TRBJ2-1,AWRSTTSSYNEQF
NA,TRBV7-6,many,TRBJ2-6,ASSLAGASGANVLT
NA,TRBV11-2,many,TRBJ2-1,ASSSRGQSSYNEQF
TRBD1,TRBV6-4,NA,TRBJ2-2,ASSDTDRAGELF
NA,TRBV3-1,many,TRBJ1-2,ASSQERGRSMHYGYT
NA,TRBV6-5,many,TRBJ2-3,ASSYGGYLDTQY
NA,TRBV7-3,many,TRBJ2-3,ASSFEGSTDTQY
NA,TRBV12-3/TRBV12-4,many,TRBJ1-5,ASSSLSNQPQH
TRBD1,TRBV7-6,few,TRBJ2-1,ASSLAIGQGYEQF
TRBD1,TRBV9,many,TRBJ1-2,ASSSTDRGYGYT
NA,TRBV7-2,many,TRBJ1-6,ASSSRWGDNLH
NA,TRBV15,many,TRBJ2-2,ATSRVGGLNTGELF
NA,TRBV19,many,TRBJ2-2,ASSIDGHVGELF
TRBD1,TRBV7-2,many,TRBJ1-2,ASSYGQASTYGYT
NA,TRBV9,many,TRBJ1-1,ASSVGRQGKTNTEAF
NA,TRBV19,medium-sized,TRBJ1-5,ASSIGVYYNQPQH
NA,TRBV20-1,many,TRBJ2-4,SANPRSAKNIQY
TRBD1,TRBV3-1,many,TRBJ1-2,ASSPIGVREGAAGYT
NA,TRBV14,many,TRBJ1-1,ASSPWGTEAF
NA,TRBV20-1,many,TRBJ2-3,SAPAGSGGDTQY
NA,TRBV5-1,many,TRBJ2-3,ASSPSGTDTQY
NA,TRBV5-1,NA,TRBJ2-1,ASSFSGPTGNEQF
TRBD2,TRBV7-3,NA,TRBJ2-3,ASSSGLAGGSDTQY
NA,TRBV4-1,many,TRBJ1-6,ASSQEQVNSYNSPLH
TRBD1,TRBV2,many,TRBJ2-5,ASSGGTGRRETQY
TRBD1,TRBV7-6,many,TRBJ1-2,ASSYTGGSGYT
NA,TRBV6-6,many,TRBJ1-1,ASSYTVGRGNTEAF
NA,TRBV20-1,many,TRBJ1-5,SAFTGSNQPQH